These 2 T cell receptor beta chains were all obtained from the same sample, sequenced in a study of blood T cell repertoires in COVID-19. Generated by immunoSEQ multiplex PCR, the TCRdb table keeps only in-frame clones and is missing some. Of about 21,000 clones in the sample, around 80% were seen once. Sequences were obtained from peripheral blood. The receptors derive from a man in his 60s with active COVID-19.

The chain is built from TRBV7-2 and TRBJ1-2, with D possibly being TRBD1 (6 bases). Germline CDR1 reads SGHTA; CDR2 reads FQGNSA. The CDR3 runs 14 residues. The V gene lost 0 bases and the J gene lost 13 bases, with 18 bases spanning the gap. CDR3 amino acids: CASSLARRGADPTF. CDR3 bases: TGTGCCAGCAGCTTAGCGAGGCGGGGGGCGGACCCCACCTTC.

The chain links TRBV9 to TRBJ2-5; TRBD2 might be the D (6 bases). CDR3 length equals 15 residues. V dropped 7 bases and J dropped 0 bases, with 16 bases sitting between them. Germline V gene sequence: CDR1 SGDLS, CDR2 YYNGEE. This CDR3 reads CASASQRDYQETQYF. The CDR3 DNA reads TGTGCCAGCGCCTCTCAAAGGGACTACCAAGAGACCCAGTACTTC.